This T cell receptor beta chain appears in the sequencing data of a study of T cell responses to AZD1222 COVID-19 vaccine. Notes on this clone: Its target is unknown.

The CDR3 length is 14 residues. The germline CDR1 and CDR2 sequences are MDHEN and SYDVKM. V shed 7 bases and J shed 4 bases, with 16 bases lying between them. Some clones are missing from TCRdb's copy, which holds only in-frame ones; the method was immunoSEQ multiplex PCR. This sample has roughly 120,000 clones, with roughly 85% found just once. Findings and caveats of the study: Sampling captured repertoires only after the peak T cell response. Close to half of all spike-specific TCRs reportedly target regions of the variants that are unmutated. Baseline seropositivity occurred in only 5 or 6 AZD1222 recipients. Donors in the cohort were predominantly white British and more often female, and clonal diversity was possibly underestimated.

This TCR was recovered from an adult in good health. The sample here was peripheral blood, taken on day 0 of MenACWY control vaccination. The chain uses TRBV28 and TRBJ1-2; D unclear. In DNA, the CDR3 is TGTGCCAGCACCTCGAGCGACTACCTCTATGGCTACACCTTC. This encodes CASTSSDYLYGYTF.